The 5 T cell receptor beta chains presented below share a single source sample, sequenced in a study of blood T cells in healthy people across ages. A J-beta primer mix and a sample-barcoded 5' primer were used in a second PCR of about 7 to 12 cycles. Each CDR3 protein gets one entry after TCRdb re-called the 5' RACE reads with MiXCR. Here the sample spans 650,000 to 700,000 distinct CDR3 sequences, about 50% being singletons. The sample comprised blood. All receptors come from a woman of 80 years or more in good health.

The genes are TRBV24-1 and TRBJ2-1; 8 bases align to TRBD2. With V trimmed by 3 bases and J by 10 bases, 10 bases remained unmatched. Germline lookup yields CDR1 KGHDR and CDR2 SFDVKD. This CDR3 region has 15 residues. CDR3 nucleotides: TGTGCCACCAGTGATCCTGGGACTAGTGGTATAGAGCAGTTCTTC. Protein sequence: CATSDPGTSGIEQFF.

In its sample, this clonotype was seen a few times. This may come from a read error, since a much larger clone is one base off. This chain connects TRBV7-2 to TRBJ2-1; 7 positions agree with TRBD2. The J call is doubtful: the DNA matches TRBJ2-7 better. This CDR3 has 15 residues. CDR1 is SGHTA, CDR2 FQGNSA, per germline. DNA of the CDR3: TGTGCCAGCAGCCGAAGCGGGGTCTCCTACAATGAGCAGTACTTC. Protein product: CASSRSGVSYNEQYF.

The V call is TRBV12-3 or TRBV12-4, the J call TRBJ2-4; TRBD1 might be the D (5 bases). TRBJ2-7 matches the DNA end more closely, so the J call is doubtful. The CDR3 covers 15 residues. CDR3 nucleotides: TGTGCCAGCAGTTTTAGGGGTGTGCGAACCTACGAGCAGTACTTC. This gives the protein CASSFRGVRTYEQYF.

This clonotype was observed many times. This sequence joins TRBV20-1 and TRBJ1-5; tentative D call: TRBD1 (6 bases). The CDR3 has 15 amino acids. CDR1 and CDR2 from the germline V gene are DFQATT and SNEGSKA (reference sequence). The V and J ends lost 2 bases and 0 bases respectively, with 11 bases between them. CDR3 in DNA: TGCAGTGCTAGACCCCCGGGGGCTAGCAATCAGCCCCAGCATTTT. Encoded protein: CSARPPGASNQPQHF.

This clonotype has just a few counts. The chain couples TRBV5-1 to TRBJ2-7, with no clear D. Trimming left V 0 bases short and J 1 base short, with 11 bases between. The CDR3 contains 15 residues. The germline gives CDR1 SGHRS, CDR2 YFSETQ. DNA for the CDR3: TGCGCCAGCAGCTTGGGGGCAGCTCCGTCCTACGAGCAGTACTTC. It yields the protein CASSLGAAPSYEQYF.